This T cell receptor beta chain was profiled in a study of cytomegalovirus exposure and HLA in healthy donors. Study-wide background: Membership in the Caucasian-associated ancestry cluster was found for 81% of roughly 360 genotyped donors.

To note about this clone: What it binds is not known.

Study conclusions and caveats: Association with HLA alleles at 0.05 false discovery rate was found for 15,000 or so TCR beta sequences in a later analysis. By HLA locus, TCR association rates varied in a later analysis, with DRB1 showing the most and HLA-C the fewest.

60 Vbeta and 13 Jbeta primers were used in PCR. The protocol was immunoSEQ multiplex PCR, while the TCRdb copy is restricted to in-frame clones and leaves out a portion. The table has 250,000 to 350,000 clones, approximately 90% seen once; the top ten hold roughly 4%. Material for sequencing was PBMCs. This clonotype was sampled from a man aged 35-49 years in good health and CMV-seropositive.

The CDR3 reads CASSFRGMIQPQHF. DNA for the CDR3: TGTGCCAGCAGTTTTCGGGGAATGATTCAGCCCCAGCATTTT. The chain uses TRBV28 and TRBJ1-5; D gene uncertain. Germline V lookup: CDR1 MDHEN, CDR2 SYDVKM. V lost 3 bases, J lost 6 bases, and 12 bases lay in between. The CDR3 covers 14 residues. The entire variable domain, with the rest obtained from reference TRBV28 and TRBJ1-5, is as follows: DVKVTQSSRYLVKRTGEKVFLECVQDMDHENMFWYRQDPGLGLRLIYFSYDVKMKEKGDIPEGYSVSREKKERFSLILESASTNQTSMYLCASSFRGMIQPQHFGDGTRLSIL.